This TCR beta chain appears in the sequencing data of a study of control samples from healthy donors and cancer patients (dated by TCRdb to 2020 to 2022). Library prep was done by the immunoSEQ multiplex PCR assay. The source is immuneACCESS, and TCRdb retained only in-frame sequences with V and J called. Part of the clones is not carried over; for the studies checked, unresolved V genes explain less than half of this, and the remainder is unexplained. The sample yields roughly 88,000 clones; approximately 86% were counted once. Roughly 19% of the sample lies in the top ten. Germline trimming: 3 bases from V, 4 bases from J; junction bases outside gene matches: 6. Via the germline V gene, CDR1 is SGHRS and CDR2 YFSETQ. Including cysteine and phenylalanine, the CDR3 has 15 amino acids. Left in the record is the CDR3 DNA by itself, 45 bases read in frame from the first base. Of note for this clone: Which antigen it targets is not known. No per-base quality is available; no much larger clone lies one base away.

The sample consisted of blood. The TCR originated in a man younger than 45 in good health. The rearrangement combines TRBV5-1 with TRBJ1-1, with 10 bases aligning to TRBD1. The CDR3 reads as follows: CASSSAGTGATEAFF. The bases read TGCGCCAGCAGCTCGGCCGGGACAGGGGCCACTGAAGCTTTCTTT.